This T cell receptor (beta chain) was recorded in a study of identical twins. The germline V and J ends were trimmed by 7 bases and 8 bases, with 13 bases remaining between them. CDR3 length: 13 residues. CDR1 is SGHNT and CDR2 is YYREEE in the germline V gene (reference sequence). TCRdb used MiXCR to reprocess the 5' RACE reads, holding one entry per CDR3 protein. The table records fewer than 900,000 distinct CDR3 sequences, 15% to 20% of them present only once. These data were also reused for a study on T cells expressing NK-cell markers.

The V and J genes are TRBV5-4 and TRBJ1-6, with D possibly matching TRBD1 (5 bases). Input material: PBMCs. The sequence was collected from a woman aged 18 to 35 in good health. CDR3 bases: TGTGCCAGCGGGGCGTTAGCGGATTCACCCCTCCACTTT. Translating gives CASGALADSPLHF.